This TCR beta chain was recovered during a study of read filtering for tumor transcriptome and immune sequencing. Study summary: Patients were some 16 male and 11 to 15 female, mean age around 70 years, range about 47 to 85.

The library was built from roughly 400 ng RNA with molecular barcoded adaptors for alpha/delta and beta/gamma chains. MiXCR, run by TCRdb on the reads, gives a single entry per CDR3 protein. The repertoire holds around 130,000 distinct CDR3 sequences, with about 13% as singletons. This clonotype was detected many times. The antigen remains unidentified. General study findings and limits: The CD138-negative fraction was mixed bone marrow immune cells, not pure T cells. Correlation between methods rose after single-read clonotypes were removed.

Sequenced input: a population of CD138-negative cells sorted from bone marrow. This TCR came from a donor at least 40 years old with multiple myeloma.

DNA for the CDR3: TGTGCCAGCCCGCCGGGACTAGCGGGTAACACGATCCCGGCAGATACGCAGTATTTT. It yields the protein CASPPGLAGNTIPADTQYF. J is TRBJ2-3 and V is TRBV12-3 or TRBV12-4, with TRBD2 matching over 12 bases. Trimming removed 8 bases from V and 4 bases from J; junction bases left unmatched: 19. The CDR3 has 19 amino acids.